The sequence of this TCR beta chain was determined in a study of human T cells and chemical hapten exposure. Specified time point: pre-sensitization, week 0. Treatment indicated: therapeutic diphenylcyclopropenone sensitization with weekly scalp DPC. CDR1 is MNHEY and CDR2 is SVGEGT in the germline V gene. With 8 bases clipped from V and 7 bases from J, the junction kept 5 bases outside the gene matches. The CDR3 is 13 residues long. The library attached unique molecular identifiers to individual cDNA molecules. TCRdb itself ran the RACE reads through MiXCR, one entry per CDR3 protein. Of around 380,000 distinct CDR3 sequences in the sample, 5% to 6.5% were seen once. Overall study results and limits: Against controls, expanded TCRs gave rise to significantly more large CDR3 similarity clusters. Patch test scores rose with PT1 expanded TCR counts, a positive correlation. TCRs at high frequency, those above 1 in 1000, did not change with DPC sensitization.

This clonotype has at least ten counts. Its specificity is not known. The sequence came from a woman between 18 and 29 years old with alopecia areata. Some clones in this sample may be carry-over from other donors' samples. The chain is built from TRBV6-2 or TRBV6-3 and TRBJ1-6; 7 bases are a match to TRBD1. Sample: whole blood, taken in connection with sensitization to the hapten diphenylcyclopropenone (DPC). In DNA form, the CDR3 reads TGTGCCAGCGGGACAGATGAGAATTCACCCCTCCACTTT. It codes for CASGTDENSPLHF.